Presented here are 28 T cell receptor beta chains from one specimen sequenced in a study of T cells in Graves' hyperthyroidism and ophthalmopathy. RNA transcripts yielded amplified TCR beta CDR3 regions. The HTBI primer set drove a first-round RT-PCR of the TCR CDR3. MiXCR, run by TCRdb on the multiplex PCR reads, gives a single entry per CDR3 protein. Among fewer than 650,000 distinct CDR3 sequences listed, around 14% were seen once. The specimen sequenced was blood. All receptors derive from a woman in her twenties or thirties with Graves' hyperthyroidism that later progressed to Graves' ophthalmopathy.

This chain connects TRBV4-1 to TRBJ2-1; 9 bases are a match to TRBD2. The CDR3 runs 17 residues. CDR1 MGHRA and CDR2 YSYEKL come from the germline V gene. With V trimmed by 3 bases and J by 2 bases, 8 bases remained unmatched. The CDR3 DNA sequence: TGCGCCAGCAGCCATCTTAGCGGGAGAGGCGCCTACAATGAGCAGTTCTTC. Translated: CASSHLSGRGAYNEQFF.

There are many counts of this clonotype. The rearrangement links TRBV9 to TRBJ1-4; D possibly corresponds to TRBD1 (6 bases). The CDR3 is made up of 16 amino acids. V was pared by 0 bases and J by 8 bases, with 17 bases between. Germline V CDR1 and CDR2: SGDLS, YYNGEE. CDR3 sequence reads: CASSVGSAGAGEKLFF. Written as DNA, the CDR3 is TGTGCCAGCAGCGTAGGTTCGGCAGGGGCGGGAGAAAAACTGTTTTTT.

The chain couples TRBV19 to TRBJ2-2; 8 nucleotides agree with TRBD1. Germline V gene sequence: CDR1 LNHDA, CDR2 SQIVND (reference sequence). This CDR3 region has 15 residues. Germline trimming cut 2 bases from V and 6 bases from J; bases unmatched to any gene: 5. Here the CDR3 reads CASSIPDRAPGELFF. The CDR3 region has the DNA TGTGCCAGTAGTATACCGGACAGGGCCCCCGGGGAGCTGTTTTTT.

The CDR3 sequence is CASSESRDRTEKLFF. The CDR3 DNA is TGTGCCAGCTCAGAGTCCCGGGACAGAACTGAAAAACTGTTTTTT. This chain links TRBV18 with TRBJ1-4, with 7 bases aligning to TRBD1. V was pared by 5 bases and J by 7 bases, with 10 bases of the junction left unmatched. The CDR3 covers 15 residues. The germline gives CDR1 KGHSH, CDR2 LQKENI.

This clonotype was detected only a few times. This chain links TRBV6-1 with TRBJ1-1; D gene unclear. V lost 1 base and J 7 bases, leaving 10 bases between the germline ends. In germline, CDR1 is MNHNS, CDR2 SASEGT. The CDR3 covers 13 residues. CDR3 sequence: CASSEVWLREAFF. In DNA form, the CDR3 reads TGTGCCAGCAGTGAAGTATGGTTACGTGAAGCTTTCTTT.

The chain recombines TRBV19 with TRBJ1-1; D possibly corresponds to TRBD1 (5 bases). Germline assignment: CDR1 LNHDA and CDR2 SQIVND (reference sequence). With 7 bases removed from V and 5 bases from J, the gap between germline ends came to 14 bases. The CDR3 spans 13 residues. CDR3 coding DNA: TGTGCCAGTACTGCCGGGACGGGGACTGAAGCTTTCTTT. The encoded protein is CASTAGTGTEAFF.

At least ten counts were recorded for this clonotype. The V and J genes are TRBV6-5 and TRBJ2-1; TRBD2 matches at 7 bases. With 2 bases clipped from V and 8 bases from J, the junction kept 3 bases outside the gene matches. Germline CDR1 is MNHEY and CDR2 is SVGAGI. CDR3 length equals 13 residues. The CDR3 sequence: CASSYRAGDEQFF. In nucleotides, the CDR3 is TGTGCCAGCAGTTACCGGGCGGGGGATGAGCAGTTCTTC.

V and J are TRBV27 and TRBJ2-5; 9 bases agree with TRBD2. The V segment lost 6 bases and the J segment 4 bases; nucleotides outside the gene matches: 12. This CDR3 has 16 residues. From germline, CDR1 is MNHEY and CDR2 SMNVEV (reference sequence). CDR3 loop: CASSPHETSGLETQYF. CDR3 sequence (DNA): TGTGCCAGCAGCCCCCACGAAACTAGCGGGCTAGAGACCCAGTACTTC.

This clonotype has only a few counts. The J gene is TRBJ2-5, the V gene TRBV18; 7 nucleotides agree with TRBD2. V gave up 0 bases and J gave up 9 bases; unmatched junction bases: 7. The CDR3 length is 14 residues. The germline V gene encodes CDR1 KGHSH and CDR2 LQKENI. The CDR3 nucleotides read TGTGCCAGCTCACCACCCGGGAGGAAATTGGCCCAGTACTTC. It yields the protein CASSPPGRKLAQYF.

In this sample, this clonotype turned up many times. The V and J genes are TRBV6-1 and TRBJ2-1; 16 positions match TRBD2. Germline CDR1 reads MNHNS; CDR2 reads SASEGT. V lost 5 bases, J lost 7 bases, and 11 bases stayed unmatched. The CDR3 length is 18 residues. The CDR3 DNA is TGTGCCAGCAGTTATAGTAAGGGACTAGCGGGAGGGAAAAATGAGCAGTTCTTC. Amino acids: CASSYSKGLAGGKNEQFF.

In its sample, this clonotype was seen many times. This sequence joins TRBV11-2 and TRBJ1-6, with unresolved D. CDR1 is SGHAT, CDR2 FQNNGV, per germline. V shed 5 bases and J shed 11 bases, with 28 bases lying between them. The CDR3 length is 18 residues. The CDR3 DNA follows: TGTGCCAGCAGCCTCACCTTCATCGACACGACCCAACTCACACCCCTCCACTTT. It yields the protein CASSLTFIDTTQLTPLHF. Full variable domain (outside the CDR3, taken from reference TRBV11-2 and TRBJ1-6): EAGVAQSPRYKIIEKRQSVAFWCNPISGHATLYWYQQILGQGPKLLIQFQNNGVVDDSQLPKDRFSAERLKGVDSTLKIQPAKLEDSAVYLCASSLTFIDTTQLTPLHFGNGTRLTVT.

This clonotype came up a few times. DNA of the CDR3: TGTGCCAGCAGCCGAGAGGCGGAACTCTATGGCTACACCTTC. It yields the protein CASSREAELYGYTF. The V and J genes are TRBV9 and TRBJ1-2, with unresolved D. This CDR3 region has 14 residues. V shed 4 bases and J shed 4 bases, with 14 bases lying between them. Germline V gene sequence: CDR1 SGDLS, CDR2 YYNGEE.

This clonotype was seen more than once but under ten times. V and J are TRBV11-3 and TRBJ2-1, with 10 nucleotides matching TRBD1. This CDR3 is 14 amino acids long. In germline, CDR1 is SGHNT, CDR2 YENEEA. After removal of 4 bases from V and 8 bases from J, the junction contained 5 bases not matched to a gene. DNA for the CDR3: TGTGCCAGCAGCTCCGGGACAGGGGCCGATGAGCAGTTCTTC. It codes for CASSSGTGADEQFF. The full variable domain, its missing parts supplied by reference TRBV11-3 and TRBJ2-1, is EAGVVQSPRYKIIEKKQPVAFWCNPISGHNTLYWYLQNLGQGPELLIRYENEEAVDDSQLPKDRFSAERLKGVDSTLKIQPAELGDSAVYLCASSSGTGADEQFFGPGTRLTVL.

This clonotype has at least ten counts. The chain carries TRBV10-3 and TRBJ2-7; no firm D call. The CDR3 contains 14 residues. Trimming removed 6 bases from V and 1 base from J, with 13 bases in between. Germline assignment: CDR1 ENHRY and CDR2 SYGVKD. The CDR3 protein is CAIRHSRESYEQYF. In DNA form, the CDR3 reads TGTGCCATCAGGCACTCCCGAGAGTCCTACGAGCAGTACTTC.

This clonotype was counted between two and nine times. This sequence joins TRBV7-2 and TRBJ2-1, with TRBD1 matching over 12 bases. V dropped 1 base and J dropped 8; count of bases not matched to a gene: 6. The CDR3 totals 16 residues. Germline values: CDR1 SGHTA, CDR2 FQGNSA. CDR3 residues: CASSLERDRGPYEQFF. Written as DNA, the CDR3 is TGTGCCAGCAGCTTAGAGAGGGACAGGGGGCCCTATGAGCAGTTCTTC.

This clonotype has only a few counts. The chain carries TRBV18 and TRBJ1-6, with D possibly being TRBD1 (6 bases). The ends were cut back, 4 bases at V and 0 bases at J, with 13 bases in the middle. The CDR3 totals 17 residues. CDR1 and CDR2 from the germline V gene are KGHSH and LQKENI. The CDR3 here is CASSQGVSSSYNSPLHF. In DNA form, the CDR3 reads TGTGCCAGCTCACAGGGGGTCTCGAGCTCCTATAATTCACCCCTCCACTTT.

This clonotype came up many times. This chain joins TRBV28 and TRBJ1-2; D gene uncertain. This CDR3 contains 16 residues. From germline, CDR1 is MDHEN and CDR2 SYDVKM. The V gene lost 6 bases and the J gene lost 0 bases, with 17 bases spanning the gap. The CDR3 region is CASSVEKYRANYGYTF. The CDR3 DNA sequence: TGTGCCAGCAGCGTAGAAAAGTACAGAGCTAACTATGGCTACACCTTC.

The CDR3: CAWRHPGQGGYEQYF. The CDR3 nucleotides read TGTGCCTGGAGGCATCCGGGACAGGGGGGCTACGAGCAGTACTTC. The rearrangement uses TRBV30 and TRBJ2-7; 11 bases agree with TRBD1. CDR1 is GTSNPN and CDR2 is SVGIG in the germline V gene (reference sequence). V gave up 3 bases and J gave up 3 bases; unmatched junction bases: 7. This CDR3 region has 15 residues.

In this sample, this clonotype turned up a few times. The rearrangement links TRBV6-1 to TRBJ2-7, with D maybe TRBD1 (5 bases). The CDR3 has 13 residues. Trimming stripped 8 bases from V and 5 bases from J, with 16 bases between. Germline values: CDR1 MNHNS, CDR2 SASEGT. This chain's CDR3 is CASSGRAKNEQYF. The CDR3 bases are TGTGCCAGCTCGGGCAGGGCGAAGAACGAGCAGTACTTC.

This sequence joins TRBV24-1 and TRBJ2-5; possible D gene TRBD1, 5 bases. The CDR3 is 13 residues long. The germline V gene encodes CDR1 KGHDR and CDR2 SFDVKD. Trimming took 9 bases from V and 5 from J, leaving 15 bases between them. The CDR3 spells CATSTRGKETQYF. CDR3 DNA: TGTGCCACCTCGACAAGGGGTAAGGAGACCCAGTACTTC.

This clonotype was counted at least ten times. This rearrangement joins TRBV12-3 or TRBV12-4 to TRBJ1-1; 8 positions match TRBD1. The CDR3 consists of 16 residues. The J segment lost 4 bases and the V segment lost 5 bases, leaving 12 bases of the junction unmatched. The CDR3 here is CASSHPSTGAGTEAFF. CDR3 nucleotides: TGTGCCAGCAGTCACCCGTCGACAGGGGCCGGCACTGAAGCTTTCTTT.

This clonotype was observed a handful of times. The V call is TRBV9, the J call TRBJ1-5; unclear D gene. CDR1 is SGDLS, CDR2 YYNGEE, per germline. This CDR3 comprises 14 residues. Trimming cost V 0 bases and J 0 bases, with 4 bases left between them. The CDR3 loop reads CASSVENSNQPQHF. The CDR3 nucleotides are TGTGCCAGCAGCGTAGAGAATAGCAATCAGCCCCAGCATTTT.

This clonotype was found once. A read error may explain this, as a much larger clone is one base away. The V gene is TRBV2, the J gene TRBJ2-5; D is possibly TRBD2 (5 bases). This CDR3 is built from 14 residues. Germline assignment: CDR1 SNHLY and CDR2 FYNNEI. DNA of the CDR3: TGTGTCAGCAGCGGCCTCCGGAGTCGAGGGACCCAGTACTTC. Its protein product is CVSSGLRSRGTQYF. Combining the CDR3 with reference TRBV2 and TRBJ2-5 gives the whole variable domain EPEVTQTPSHQVTQMGQEVILRCVPISNHLYFYWYRQILGQKVEFLVSFYNNEISEKSEIFDDQFSVERPDGSNFTLKIRSTKLEDSAMYFCVSSGLRSRGTQYFGPGTRLLVL.

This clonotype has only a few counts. CDR3 coding DNA: TGTGCCAGCAGTTATCTCCTGGTTTTTAGCGGGAGGGCCGGTACCGGGGAGCTGTTTTTT. Translating gives CASSYLLVFSGRAGTGELFF. J is TRBJ2-2 and V is TRBV6-2 or TRBV6-3, with 11 bases fitting TRBD2. Trimming at V came to 3 bases and at J to 5 bases, leaving 17 bases not matched to a gene. Per the germline V gene, CDR1 is MNHEY and CDR2 is SVGEGT. The CDR3 sequence is 20 residues long.

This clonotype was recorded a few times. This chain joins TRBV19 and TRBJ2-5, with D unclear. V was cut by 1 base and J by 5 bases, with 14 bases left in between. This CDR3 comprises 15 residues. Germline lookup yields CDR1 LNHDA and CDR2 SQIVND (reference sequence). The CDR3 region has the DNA TGTGCCAGTAGTATAGGAGGCTTGGTAGGGGAGACCCAGTACTTC. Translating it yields CASSIGGLVGETQYF. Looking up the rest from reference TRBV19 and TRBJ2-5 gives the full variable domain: DGGITQSPKYLFRKEGQNVTLSCEQNLNHDAMYWYRQDPGQGLRLIYYSQIVNDFQKGDIAEGYSVSREKKESFPLTVTSAQKNPTAFYLCASSIGGLVGETQYFGPGTRLLVL.

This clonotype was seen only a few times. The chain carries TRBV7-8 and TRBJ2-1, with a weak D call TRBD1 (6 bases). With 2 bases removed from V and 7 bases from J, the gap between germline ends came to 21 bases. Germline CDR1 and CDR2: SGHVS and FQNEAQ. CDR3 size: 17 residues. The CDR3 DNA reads TGTGCCAGCAGCTTACCCTTATACAGGGAAATTAAGAATGAGCAGTTCTTC. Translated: CASSLPLYREIKNEQFF.

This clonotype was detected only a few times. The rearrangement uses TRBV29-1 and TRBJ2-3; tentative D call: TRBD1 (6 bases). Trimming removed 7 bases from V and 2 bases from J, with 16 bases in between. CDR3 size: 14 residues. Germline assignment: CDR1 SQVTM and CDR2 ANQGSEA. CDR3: CSEVIGTNTDTQYF. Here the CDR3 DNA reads TGCAGCGAGGTAATAGGGACAAACACAGATACGCAGTATTTT.

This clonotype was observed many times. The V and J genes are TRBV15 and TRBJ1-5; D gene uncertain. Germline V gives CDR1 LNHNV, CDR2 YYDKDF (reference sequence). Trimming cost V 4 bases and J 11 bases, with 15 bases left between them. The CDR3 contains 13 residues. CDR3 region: CATSKGREQAQHF. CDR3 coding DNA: TGTGCCACCAGCAAAGGACGGGAACAAGCCCAGCATTTT.